This T cell receptor beta chain originates from a study of blood T cell repertoires in COVID-19. Study-level background: The samples span acute and convalescent COVID-19 from the United States, Italy and Spain.

The CDR3 is 17 amino acids. V shed 4 bases and J 1 base; nucleotides not matched to a gene: 10. CDR1 and CDR2 from the germline V gene are SGHRS and YFSETQ. This study enrolled people aged about 18 to 95 from 24 US geographic areas. Participants' reported clinical history set cohort assignment. Using immunoSEQ multiplex PCR, the repertoire was profiled, and TCRdb retains in-frame clones only, with some absent. This table has about 460,000 clones, approximately 90% appearing once. The sequencing input was PBMCs or T cells enriched from blood (not recorded which). The chain uses TRBV5-1 and TRBJ2-2; 7 bases agree with TRBD2. The clonotype was recovered from an older woman who had recovered from COVID-19. The CDR3 sequence is CASSPGGLIVNTGELFF. CDR3 bases: TGCGCCAGCAGCCCGGGGGGTTTGATTGTGAACACCGGGGAGCTGTTTTTT. Filled out from reference TRBV5-1 and TRBJ2-2, the complete variable domain reads KAGVTQTPRYLIKTRGQQVTLSCSPISGHRSVSWYQQTPGQGLQFLFEYFSETQRNKGNFPGRFSGRQFSNSRSEMNVSTLELGDSALYLCASSPGGLIVNTGELFFGEGSRLTVL.